The clone carrying this T cell receptor beta chain was detected once. What it binds is not known. V was pared by 3 bases and J by 1 base, with 5 bases of the junction left unmatched. CDR1 and CDR2 (germline): SGHRS, YFSETQ. CDR3 size: 16 residues. The record originates from a study of shared clonotypes between healthy human individuals. For every subset, genomic DNA was evenly distributed across several immunoSEQ plates. TCRdb's table, derived via immunoSEQ multiplex PCR, lists solely in-frame clones and lacks some. The table includes about 710,000 clones, 73% detected once. General observations from the study: Clonotypes that were shared across a handful of donors made up 4.5% to 5% of naive CD4 clonotypes. In general, naive subsets displayed greater estimated richness than memory subsets did.

Source material: memory CD4+ T cells sorted from blood. Sample subset: CD45RA-negative fraction. The J gene is TRBJ1-3, the V gene TRBV5-1; 9 bases agree with TRBD1. The TCR sequence derives from a woman under 40 in good health. As DNA, the CDR3 is TGCGCCAGCAGCTCTACACAGGGGGCTTCTGGAAACACCATATATTTT. Translating gives CASSSTQGASGNTIYF.